This T cell receptor (beta chain) was recovered during a study of technical replicates of blood from four donors (dated by TCRdb to 2016 to 2017). Inclusive of the bounding cysteine and phenylalanine, the CDR3 is 16 residues long. Kept here is only the CDR3 DNA, which spans 48 bases and is read in frame from base 1. Between the V and J ends, shortened by 5 bases and 6 bases respectively, the junction contains 23 bases. Taken from the germline V gene (reference sequence), the CDR1 and CDR2 loops are SEHNR and FQNEAQ. Preparation of the library involved the immunoSEQ multiplex PCR assay. Imported from immuneACCESS, the table was reduced by TCRdb to in-frame sequences with V and J called. These copies leave out some clones; in studies compared against another copy, an unresolved V gene accounts for under half, and the cause of the remainder is not known. For this sample the table gives about 97,000 clones, of which 85% to 95% were detected only once. Together, the top ten hold about 0.35% of the sample.

In the case of this clone: Its antigen target is currently unknown. No base-level quality is on record; no much larger clone is a single base apart.

Here the chain combines TRBV7-9 and TRBJ2-7, and perhaps TRBD1 as D gene, on 6 matching bases. Sample: T cells isolated from PBMCs. The sequence was obtained from a human donor in good health. CDR3 sequence: CASSPGQPRVGIEQYF. The sequenced DNA is TGTGCCAGCAGCCCCGGACAGCCTCGGGTCGGGATCGAGCAGTACTTC. Here the CDR3 is joined to the reference TRBV7-9 and TRBJ2-7 genes, and the full variable domain is: DTGVSQNPRHKITKRGQNVTFRCDPISEHNRLYWYRQTLGQGPEFLTYFQNEAQLEKSRLLSDRFSAERPKGSFSTLEIQRTEQGDSAMYLCASSPGQPRVGIEQYFGPGTRLTVT.